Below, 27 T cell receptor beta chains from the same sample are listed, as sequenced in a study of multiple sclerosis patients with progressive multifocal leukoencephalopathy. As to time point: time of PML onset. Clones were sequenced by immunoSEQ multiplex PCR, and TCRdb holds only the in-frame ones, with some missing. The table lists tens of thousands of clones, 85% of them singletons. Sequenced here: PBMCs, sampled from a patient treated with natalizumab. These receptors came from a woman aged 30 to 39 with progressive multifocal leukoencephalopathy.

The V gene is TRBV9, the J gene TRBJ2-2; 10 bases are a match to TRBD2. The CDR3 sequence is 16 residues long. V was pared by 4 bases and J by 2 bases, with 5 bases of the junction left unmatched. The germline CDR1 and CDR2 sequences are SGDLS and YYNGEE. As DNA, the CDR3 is TGTGCCAGCAGCACCTGGACTAGCGGCAACACCGGGGAGCTGTTTTTT. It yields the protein CASSTWTSGNTGELFF. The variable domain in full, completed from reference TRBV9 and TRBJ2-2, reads DSGVTQTPKHLITATGQRVTLRCSPRSGDLSVYWYQQSLDQGLQFLIQYYNGEERAKGNILERFSAQQFPDLHSELNLSSLELGDSALYFCASSTWTSGNTGELFFGEGSRLTVL.

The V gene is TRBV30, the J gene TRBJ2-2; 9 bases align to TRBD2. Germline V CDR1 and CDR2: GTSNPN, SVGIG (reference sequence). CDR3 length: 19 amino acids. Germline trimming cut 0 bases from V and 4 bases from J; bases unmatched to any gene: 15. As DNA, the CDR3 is TGTGCCTGGAGTGTACGATCTAGCGGGGTGGCCCTGGGCACCGGGGAGCTGTTTTTT. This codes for CAWSVRSSGVALGTGELFF. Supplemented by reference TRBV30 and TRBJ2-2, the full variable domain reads SQTIHQWPATLVQPVGSPLSLECTVEGTSNPNLYWYRQAAGRGLQLLFYSVGIGQISSEVPQNLSASRPQDRQFILSSKKLLLSDSGFYLCAWSVRSSGVALGTGELFFGEGSRLTVL.

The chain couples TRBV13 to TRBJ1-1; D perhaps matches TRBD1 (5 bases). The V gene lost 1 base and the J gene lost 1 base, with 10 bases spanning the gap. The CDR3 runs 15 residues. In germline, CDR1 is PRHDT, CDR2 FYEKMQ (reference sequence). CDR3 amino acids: CASSLAGGANTEAFF. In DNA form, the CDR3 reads TGTGCCAGCAGCTTAGCGGGGGGAGCGAACACTGAAGCTTTCTTT.

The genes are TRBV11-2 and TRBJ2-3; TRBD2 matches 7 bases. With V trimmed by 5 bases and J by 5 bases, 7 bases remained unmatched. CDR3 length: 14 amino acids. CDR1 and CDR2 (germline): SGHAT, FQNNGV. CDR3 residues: CASSQDWGGDTQYF. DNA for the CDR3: TGTGCCAGCAGCCAGGACTGGGGGGGAGATACGCAGTATTTT.

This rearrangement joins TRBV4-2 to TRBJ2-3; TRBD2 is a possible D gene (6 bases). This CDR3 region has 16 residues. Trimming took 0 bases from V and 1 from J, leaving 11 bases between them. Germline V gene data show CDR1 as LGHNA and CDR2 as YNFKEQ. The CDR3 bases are TGTGCCAGCAGCCAAGAAACTAGCCCGCGCACAGATACGCAGTATTTT. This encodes CASSQETSPRTDTQYF.

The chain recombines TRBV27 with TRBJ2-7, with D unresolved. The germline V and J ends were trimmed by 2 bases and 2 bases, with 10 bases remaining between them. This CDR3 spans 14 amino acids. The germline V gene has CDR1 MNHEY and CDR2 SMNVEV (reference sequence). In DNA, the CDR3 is TGTGCCAGCAGTTTAAGTCTCCAGCCCTACGAGCAGTACTTC. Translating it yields CASSLSLQPYEQYF.

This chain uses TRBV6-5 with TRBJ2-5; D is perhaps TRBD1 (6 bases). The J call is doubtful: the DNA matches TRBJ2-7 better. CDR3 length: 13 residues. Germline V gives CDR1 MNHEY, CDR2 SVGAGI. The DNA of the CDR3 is TGTGCCAGCAGCCCCGGACAGTCCCTCGAGCAGTACTTC. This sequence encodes CASSPGQSLEQYF.

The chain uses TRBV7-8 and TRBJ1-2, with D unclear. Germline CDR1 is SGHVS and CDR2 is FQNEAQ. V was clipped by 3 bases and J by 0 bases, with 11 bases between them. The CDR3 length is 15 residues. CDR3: CASSFPGLSNYGYTF. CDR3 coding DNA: TGTGCCAGCAGCTTCCCAGGCCTATCTAACTATGGCTACACCTTC. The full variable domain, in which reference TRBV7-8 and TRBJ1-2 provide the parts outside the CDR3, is GAGVSQSPRYKVAKRGQDVALRCDPISGHVSLFWYQQALGQGPEFLTYFQNEAQLDKSGLPSDRFFAERPEGSVSTLKIQRTQQEDSAVYLCASSFPGLSNYGYTFGSGTRLTVV.

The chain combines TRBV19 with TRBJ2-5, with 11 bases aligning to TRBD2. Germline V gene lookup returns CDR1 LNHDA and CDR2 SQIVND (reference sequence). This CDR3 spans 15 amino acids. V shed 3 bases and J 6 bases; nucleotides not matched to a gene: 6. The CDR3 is CASSMKTSGTQTQYF. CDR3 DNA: TGTGCCAGTAGTATGAAGACTAGCGGGACCCAGACCCAGTACTTC.

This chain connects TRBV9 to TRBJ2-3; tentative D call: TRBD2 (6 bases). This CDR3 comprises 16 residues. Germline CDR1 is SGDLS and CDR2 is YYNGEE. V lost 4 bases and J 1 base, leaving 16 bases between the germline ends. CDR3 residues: CASSPVWASGTDTQYF. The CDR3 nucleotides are TGTGCCAGCAGCCCCGTCTGGGCTAGCGGCACAGATACGCAGTATTTT.

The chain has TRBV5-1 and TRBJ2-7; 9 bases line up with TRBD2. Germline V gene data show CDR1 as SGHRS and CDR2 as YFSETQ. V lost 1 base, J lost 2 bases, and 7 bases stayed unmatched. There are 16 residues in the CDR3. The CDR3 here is CASSLSLAGVTYEQYF. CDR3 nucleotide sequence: TGCGCCAGCAGCTTGAGCTTAGCGGGGGTAACCTACGAGCAGTACTTC.

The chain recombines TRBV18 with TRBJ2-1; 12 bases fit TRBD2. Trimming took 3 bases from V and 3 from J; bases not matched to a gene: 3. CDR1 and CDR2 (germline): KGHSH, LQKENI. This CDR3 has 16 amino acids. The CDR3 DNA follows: TGTGCCAGCTCACCTTCGACTAGCGGGAGCTACAATGAGCAGTTCTTC. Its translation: CASSPSTSGSYNEQFF.

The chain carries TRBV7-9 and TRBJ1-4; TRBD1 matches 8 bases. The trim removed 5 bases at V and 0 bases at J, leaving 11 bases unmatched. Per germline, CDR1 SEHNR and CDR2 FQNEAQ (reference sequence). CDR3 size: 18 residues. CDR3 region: CASSLGQGSSATNEKLFF. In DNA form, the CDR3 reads TGTGCCAGCAGCCTCGGACAGGGATCGTCTGCAACTAATGAAAAACTGTTTTTT.

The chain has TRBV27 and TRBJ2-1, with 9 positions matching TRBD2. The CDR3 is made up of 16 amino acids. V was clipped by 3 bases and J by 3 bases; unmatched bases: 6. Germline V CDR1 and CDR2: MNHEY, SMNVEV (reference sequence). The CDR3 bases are TGTGCCAGCAGTTTGGCCCGACTAGCGGACTACAATGAGCAGTTCTTC. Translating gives CASSLARLADYNEQFF.

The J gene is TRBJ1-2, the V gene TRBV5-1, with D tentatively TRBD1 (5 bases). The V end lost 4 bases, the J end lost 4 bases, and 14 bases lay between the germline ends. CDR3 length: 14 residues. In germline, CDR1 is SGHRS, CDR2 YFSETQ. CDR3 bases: TGCGCCAGCAGCCCCGAGTCTGGGGGCTATGGCTACACCTTC. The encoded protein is CASSPESGGYGYTF. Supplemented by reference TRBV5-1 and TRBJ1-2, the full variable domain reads KAGVTQTPRYLIKTRGQQVTLSCSPISGHRSVSWYQQTPGQGLQFLFEYFSETQRNKGNFPGRFSGRQFSNSRSEMNVSTLELGDSALYLCASSPESGGYGYTFGSGTRLTVV.

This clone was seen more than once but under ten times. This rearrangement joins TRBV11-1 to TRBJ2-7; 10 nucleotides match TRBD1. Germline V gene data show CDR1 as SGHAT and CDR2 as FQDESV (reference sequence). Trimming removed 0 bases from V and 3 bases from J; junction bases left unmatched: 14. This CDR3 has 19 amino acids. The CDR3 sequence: CASSLARGTGALVRYEQYF. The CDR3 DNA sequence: TGTGCCAGCAGCTTAGCCCGGGGGACAGGGGCCCTCGTACGCTACGAGCAGTACTTC.

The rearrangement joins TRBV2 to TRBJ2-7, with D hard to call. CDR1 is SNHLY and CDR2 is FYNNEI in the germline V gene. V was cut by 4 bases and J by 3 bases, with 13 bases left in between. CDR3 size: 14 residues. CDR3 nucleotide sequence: TGTGCCAGCAGTGCCCGGGCCCTTAACTACGAGCAGTACTTC. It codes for CASSARALNYEQYF.

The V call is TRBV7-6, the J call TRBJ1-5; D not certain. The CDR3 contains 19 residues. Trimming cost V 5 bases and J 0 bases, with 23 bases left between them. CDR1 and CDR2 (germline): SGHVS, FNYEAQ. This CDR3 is CASSQKIPAGPVSNQPQHF. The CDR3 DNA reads TGTGCCAGCAGCCAAAAAATACCAGCGGGTCCCGTTAGCAATCAGCCCCAGCATTTT. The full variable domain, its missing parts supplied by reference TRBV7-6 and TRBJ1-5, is GAGVSQSPRYKVTKRGQDVALRCDPISGHVSLYWYRQALGQGPEFLTYFNYEAQQDKSGLPNDRFSAERPEGSISTLTIQRTEQRDSAMYRCASSQKIPAGPVSNQPQHFGDGTRLSIL.

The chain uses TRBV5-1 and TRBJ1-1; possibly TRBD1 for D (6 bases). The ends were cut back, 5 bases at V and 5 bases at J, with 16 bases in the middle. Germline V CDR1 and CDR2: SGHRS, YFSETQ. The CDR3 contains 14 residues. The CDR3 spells CASSPRQEGTEAFF. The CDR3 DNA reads TGCGCCAGCAGTCCGAGACAGGAGGGAACTGAAGCTTTCTTT. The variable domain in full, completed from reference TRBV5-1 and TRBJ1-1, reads KAGVTQTPRYLIKTRGQQVTLSCSPISGHRSVSWYQQTPGQGLQFLFEYFSETQRNKGNFPGRFSGRQFSNSRSEMNVSTLELGDSALYLCASSPRQEGTEAFFGQGTRLTVV.

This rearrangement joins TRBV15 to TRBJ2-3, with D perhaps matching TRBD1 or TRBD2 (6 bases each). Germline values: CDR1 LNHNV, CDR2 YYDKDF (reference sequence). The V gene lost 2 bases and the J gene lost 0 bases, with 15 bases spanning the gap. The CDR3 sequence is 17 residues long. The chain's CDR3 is CATSRPRGDTSTDTQYF. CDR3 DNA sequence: TGTGCCACCAGCAGACCCCGCGGGGACACAAGCACAGATACGCAGTATTTT.

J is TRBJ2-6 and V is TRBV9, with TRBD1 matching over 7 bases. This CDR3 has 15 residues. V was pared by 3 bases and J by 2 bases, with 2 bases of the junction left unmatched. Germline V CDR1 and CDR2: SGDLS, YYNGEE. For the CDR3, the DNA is TGTGCCAGCAGCGAGACAGGGACTGGGGCCAACGTCCTGACTTTC. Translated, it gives CASSETGTGANVLTF. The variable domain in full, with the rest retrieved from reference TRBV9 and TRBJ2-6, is DSGVTQTPKHLITATGQRVTLRCSPRSGDLSVYWYQQSLDQGLQFLIQYYNGEERAKGNILERFSAQQFPDLHSELNLSSLELGDSALYFCASSETGTGANVLTFGAGSRLTVL.

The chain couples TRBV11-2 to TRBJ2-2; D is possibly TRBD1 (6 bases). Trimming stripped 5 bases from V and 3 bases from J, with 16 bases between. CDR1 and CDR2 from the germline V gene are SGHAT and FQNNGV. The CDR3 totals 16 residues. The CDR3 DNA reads TGTGCCAGCAGCCCGGTTACAGGGTTCTACACCGGGGAGCTGTTTTTT. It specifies CASSPVTGFYTGELFF.

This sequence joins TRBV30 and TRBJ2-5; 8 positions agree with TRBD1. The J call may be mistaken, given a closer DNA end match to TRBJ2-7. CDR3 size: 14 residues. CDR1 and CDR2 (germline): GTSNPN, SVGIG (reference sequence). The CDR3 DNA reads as TGTGCCTGGAGTGACGGGACAGGAGACTACGAGCAGTACTTC. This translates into CAWSDGTGDYEQYF.

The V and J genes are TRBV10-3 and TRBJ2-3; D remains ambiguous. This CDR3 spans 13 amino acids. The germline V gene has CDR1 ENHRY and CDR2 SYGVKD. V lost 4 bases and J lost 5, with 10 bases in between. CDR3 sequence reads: CAISVPSGDTQYF. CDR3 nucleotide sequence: TGTGCCATCAGTGTACCTAGTGGAGATACGCAGTATTTT.

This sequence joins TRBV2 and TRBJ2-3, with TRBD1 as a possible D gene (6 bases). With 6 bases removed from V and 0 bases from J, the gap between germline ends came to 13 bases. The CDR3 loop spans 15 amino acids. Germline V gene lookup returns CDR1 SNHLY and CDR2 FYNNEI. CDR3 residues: CASRRDTQSTDTQYF. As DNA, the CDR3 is TGTGCCAGCAGACGGGACACACAAAGCACAGATACGCAGTATTTT.

The CDR3: CASSYTGTWAEAFF. CDR3 DNA sequence: TGTGCCAGCAGTTACACCGGGACGTGGGCTGAAGCTTTCTTT. V usage is TRBV6-5 and J usage is TRBJ1-1; a weak D match, TRBD1 (5 bases). The CDR3 sequence is 14 residues long. CDR1 MNHEY and CDR2 SVGAGI come from the germline V gene. V lost 2 bases, J lost 6 bases, and 13 bases lay in between.

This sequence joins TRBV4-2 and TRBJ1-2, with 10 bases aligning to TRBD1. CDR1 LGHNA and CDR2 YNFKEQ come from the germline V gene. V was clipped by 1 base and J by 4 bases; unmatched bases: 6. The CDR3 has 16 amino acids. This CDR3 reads CASSQGRDRGGYGYTF. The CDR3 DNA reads TGTGCCAGCAGCCAAGGGAGGGACAGGGGAGGCTATGGCTACACCTTC.